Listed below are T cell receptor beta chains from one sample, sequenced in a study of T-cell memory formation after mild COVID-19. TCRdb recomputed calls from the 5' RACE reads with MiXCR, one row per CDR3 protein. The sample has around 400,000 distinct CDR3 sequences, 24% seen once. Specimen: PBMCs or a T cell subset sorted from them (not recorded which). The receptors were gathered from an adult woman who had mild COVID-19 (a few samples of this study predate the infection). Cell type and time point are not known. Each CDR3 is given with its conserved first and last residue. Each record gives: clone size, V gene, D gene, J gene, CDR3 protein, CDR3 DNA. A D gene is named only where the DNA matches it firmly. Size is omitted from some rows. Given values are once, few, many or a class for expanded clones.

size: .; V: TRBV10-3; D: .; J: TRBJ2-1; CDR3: CAALPGKGYNEQFF; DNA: TGTGCCGCCCTACCAGGGAAGGGCTACAATGAGCAGTTCTTC
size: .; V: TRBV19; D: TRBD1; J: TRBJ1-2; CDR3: CASIPQGAYGYTF; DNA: TGTGCCAGTATTCCGCAGGGGGCGTATGGCTACACCTTC
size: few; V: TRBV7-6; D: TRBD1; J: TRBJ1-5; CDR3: CASSQQGGGQPQHF; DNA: TGTGCCAGCAGCCAACAGGGGGGTGGTCAGCCCCAGCATTTT
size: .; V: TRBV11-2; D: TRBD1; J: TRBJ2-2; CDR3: CASSHNRGAGELFF; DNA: TGTGCCAGCAGCCACAACAGGGGTGCCGGGGAGCTGTTTTTT
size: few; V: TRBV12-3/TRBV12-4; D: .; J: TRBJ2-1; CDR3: CASRSPDIYNEQFF; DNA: TGTGCCAGTAGGAGCCCGGACATCTACAATGAGCAGTTCTTC
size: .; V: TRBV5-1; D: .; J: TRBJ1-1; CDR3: CASSLRHRMNTEAFF; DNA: TGCGCCAGCAGCTTACGGCACAGGATGAACACTGAAGCTTTCTTT
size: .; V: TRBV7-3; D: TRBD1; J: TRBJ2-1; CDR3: CASSSTRDRGNNEQFF; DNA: TGTGCCAGCAGCTCTACCAGGGACAGGGGAAACAATGAGCAGTTCTTC
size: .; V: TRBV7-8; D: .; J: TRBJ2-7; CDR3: CASSFFLTYEQYF; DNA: TGTGCCAGCAGCTTTTTTCTGACTTACGAGCAGTACTTC
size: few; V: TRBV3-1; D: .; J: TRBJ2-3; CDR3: CASSQGGETDTQYF; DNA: TGTGCCAGCAGCCAAGGGGGAGAGACAGATACGCAGTATTTT
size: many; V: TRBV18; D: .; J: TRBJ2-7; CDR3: CASSPGTSYEQYF; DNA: TGTGCCAGCAGCCCGGGGACTTCCTACGAGCAGTACTTC
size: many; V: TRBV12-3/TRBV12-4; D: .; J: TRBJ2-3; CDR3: CASTQLWDTQYF; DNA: TGTGCCAGCACCCAATTATGGGATACGCAGTATTTT
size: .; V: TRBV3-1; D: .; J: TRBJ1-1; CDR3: CASSQDEGLTEAFF; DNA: TGTGCCAGCAGCCAAGATGAGGGATTAACTGAAGCTTTCTTT
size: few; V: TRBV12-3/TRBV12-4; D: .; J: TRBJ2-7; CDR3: CASSFLLGWEQYF; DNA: TGTGCCAGCAGTTTTTTGCTCGGCTGGGAGCAGTACTTC
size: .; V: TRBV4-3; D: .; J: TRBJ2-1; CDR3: CASSPRGSRASSYNEQFF; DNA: TGCGCCAGCAGCCCTCGGGGGTCGCGCGCGAGCTCCTACAATGAGCAGTTCTTC
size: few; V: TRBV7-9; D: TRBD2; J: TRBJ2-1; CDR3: CASPPGLAGYYNEQFF; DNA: TGTGCCAGCCCTCCCGGGCTAGCGGGATACTACAATGAGCAGTTCTTC
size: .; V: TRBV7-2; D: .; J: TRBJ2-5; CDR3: CASSQDIQETQYF; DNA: TGTGCCAGCAGCCAGGACATCCAAGAGACCCAGTACTTC
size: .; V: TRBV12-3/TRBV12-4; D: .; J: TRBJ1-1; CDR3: CASSLTGLDTEAFF; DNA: TGTGCCAGCAGTCTCACAGGGCTGGACACTGAAGCTTTCTTT
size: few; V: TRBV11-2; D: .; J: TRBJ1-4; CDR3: CASSLGRVEKLFF; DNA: TGTGCCAGCAGCTTAGGGAGAGTTGAGAAACTGTTTTTT
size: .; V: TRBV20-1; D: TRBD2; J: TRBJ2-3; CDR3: CSASDLAGSDTQYF; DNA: TGCAGTGCTAGTGATCTAGCGGGCTCAGATACGCAGTATTTT
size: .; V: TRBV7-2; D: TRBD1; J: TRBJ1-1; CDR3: CASSKMQGAIMNTEAFF; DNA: TGTGCCAGCAGCAAAATGCAGGGGGCCATCATGAACACTGAAGCTTTCTTT
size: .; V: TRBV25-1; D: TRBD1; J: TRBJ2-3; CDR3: CASSESTGQGADTQYF; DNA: TGTGCCAGCAGTGAATCTACGGGACAGGGTGCAGATACGCAGTATTTT
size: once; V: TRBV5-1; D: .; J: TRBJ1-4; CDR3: CASSLGTGRGEKLFF; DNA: TGCGCCAGCAGCTTGGGCACAGGGCGGGGTGAAAAACTGTTTTTT
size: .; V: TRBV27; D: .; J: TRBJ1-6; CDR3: CASSFRGLIHF; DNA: TGTGCCAGCAGTTTTAGGGGCCTTATCCACTTT
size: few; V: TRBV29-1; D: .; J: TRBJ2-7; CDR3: CSVEKLLTYEQYF; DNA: TGCAGCGTTGAAAAGCTCTTGACCTACGAGCAGTACTTC
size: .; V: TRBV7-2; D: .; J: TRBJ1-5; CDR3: CASSFTRGGNQPQHF; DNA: TGTGCCAGCAGCTTTACCAGGGGAGGCAATCAGCCCCAGCATTTT
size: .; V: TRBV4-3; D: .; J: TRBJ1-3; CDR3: CASSQDTDHLRTIYF; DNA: TGCGCCAGCAGCCAAGATACGGACCACCTTCGAACCATATATTTT
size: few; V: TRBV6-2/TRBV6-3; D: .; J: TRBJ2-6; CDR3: CASSFGRSGANVLTF; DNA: TGTGCCAGCAGTTTCGGCCGCTCTGGGGCCAACGTCCTGACTTTC
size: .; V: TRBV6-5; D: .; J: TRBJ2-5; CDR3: CASSYTRAKETQYF; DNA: TGTGCCAGCAGTTACACAAGGGCAAAAGAGACCCAGTACTTC
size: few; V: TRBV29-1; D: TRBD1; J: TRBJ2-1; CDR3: CSTGQVGNEQFF; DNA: TGCAGCACCGGACAGGTCGGCAATGAGCAGTTCTTC
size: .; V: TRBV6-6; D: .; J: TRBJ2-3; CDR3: CASSYQGSRTDTQYF; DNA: TGTGCCAGCAGTTATCAGGGGTCGCGCACAGATACGCAGTATTTT
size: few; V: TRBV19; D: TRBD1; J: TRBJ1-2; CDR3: CASSMKQGANRLGYTF; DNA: TGTGCCAGTAGTATGAAGCAGGGGGCGAATCGGCTTGGCTACACCTTC
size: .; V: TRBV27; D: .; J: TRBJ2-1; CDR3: CASSLTNYNEQFF; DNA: TGTGCCAGCAGTTTAACTAATTACAATGAGCAGTTCTTC
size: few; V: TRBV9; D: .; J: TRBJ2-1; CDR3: CASSGPTGGPYGEQFF; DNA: TGTGCCAGCAGCGGCCCCACGGGGGGCCCTTACGGGGAGCAGTTCTTC
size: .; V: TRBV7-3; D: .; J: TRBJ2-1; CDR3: CASSLRGPHNEQFF; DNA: TGTGCCAGCAGCTTACGGGGCCCCCACAATGAGCAGTTCTTC
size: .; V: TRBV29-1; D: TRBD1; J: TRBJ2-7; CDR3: CSATPTGEAQYF; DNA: TGCAGCGCCACCCCGACAGGGGAGGCGCAGTACTTC
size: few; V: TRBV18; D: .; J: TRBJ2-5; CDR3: CASSPYGGLGETQYF; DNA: TGTGCCAGCTCACCATACGGGGGATTAGGAGAGACCCAGTACTTC
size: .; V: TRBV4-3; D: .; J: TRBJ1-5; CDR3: CASSPTPGQPQHF; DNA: TGCGCCAGCAGCCCCACCCCGGGACAGCCCCAGCATTTT
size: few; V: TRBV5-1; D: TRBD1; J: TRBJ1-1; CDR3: CASSLEGAGRAFF; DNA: TGCGCCAGCAGCTTGGAGGGGGCAGGGCGGGCTTTCTTT
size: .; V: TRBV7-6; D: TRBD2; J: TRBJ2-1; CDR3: CASGSGGAYNEQFF; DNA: TGTGCCAGCGGTAGCGGGGGGGCCTACAATGAGCAGTTCTTC
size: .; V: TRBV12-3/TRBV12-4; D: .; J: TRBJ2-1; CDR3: CASSLSGGQFF; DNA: TGTGCCAGCAGTCTTAGCGGTGGGCAGTTCTTC
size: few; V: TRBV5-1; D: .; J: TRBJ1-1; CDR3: CASSLHEFGFRGAFF; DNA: TGCGCCAGCAGCTTGCATGAGTTTGGTTTCAGGGGAGCTTTCTTT
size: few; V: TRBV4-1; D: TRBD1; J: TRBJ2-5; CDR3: CASSPGTAEKTQYF; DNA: TGCGCCAGCAGTCCCGGGACAGCCGAGAAGACCCAGTACTTC
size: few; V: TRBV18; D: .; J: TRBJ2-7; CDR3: CASSPARTAYEQYF; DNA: TGTGCCAGCTCACCGGCCAGGACAGCCTACGAGCAGTACTTC
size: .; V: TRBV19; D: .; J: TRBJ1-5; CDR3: CASSLRFNQPQHF; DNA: TGTGCCAGTAGTCTCAGGTTCAATCAGCCCCAGCATTTT
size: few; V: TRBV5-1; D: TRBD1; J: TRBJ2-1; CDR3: CASSSWPGQGYNEQFF; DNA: TGCGCCAGCAGCTCCTGGCCGGGACAGGGCTACAATGAGCAGTTCTTC
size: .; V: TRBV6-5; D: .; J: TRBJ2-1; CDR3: CASSYLAGAPNEQFF; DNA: TGTGCCAGCAGTTATTTGGCAGGGGCTCCCAATGAGCAGTTCTTC
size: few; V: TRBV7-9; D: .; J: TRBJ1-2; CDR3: CASSPSEAGRSYTF; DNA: TGTGCCAGCAGTCCATCTGAGGCCGGCAGAAGCTACACCTTC